The 15 T cell receptor beta chains in this list originate from one sample, sequenced in a study of T-cell reconstitution after alpha-beta-depleted transplantation in children. Preparation of the TCRbeta library was carried out with unique molecular identifiers. TCRdb fed the PCR reads into MiXCR, producing one record per CDR3 protein. The table includes fewer than 700,000 distinct CDR3 sequences, 20% to 25% detected once. This specimen was PBMCs, mostly from graft donor cells, taken 360 days after TCRalphabeta/CD19-depleted stem cell transplant. The origin of the receptors is a boy under two years old who had a stem cell transplant for acute myeloid leukemia, so the T cells may come from the graft donor.

This clonotype was detected many times. The chain recombines TRBV12-3 or TRBV12-4 with TRBJ1-2, with a tentative D call TRBD1 (6 bases). V lost 5 bases and J 4 bases, leaving 17 bases between the germline ends. The CDR3 sequence is 15 residues long. CDR3 residues: CASSPRTESTYGYTF. CDR3 coding DNA: TGTGCCAGCAGTCCCCGGACAGAGTCGACCTATGGCTACACCTTC.

The count of this clonotype is one. The chain joins TRBV6-2 or TRBV6-3 to TRBJ2-3; the D call may be TRBD1 or TRBD2 (5 bases each). CDR3 length: 15 amino acids. The V end lost 6 bases, the J end lost 2 bases, and 15 bases lay between the germline ends. Germline lookup yields CDR1 MNHEY and CDR2 SVGEGT. The CDR3 reads CASRPRDRYTDTQYF. In DNA form, the CDR3 reads TGTGCCAGCAGACCGAGGGACCGGTACACAGATACGCAGTATTTT.

The CDR3 coding sequence is TGCACCAGCAGTTCTCTCCCTCGAACCGTCGGACAGGGGTACGAGCAGTACGTC. Translating it yields CTSSSLPRTVGQGYEQYV. The chain has TRBV27 and TRBJ2-7; 9 bases line up with TRBD1. This CDR3 spans 18 amino acids. Germline CDR1 MNHEY, CDR2 SMNVEV (reference sequence).

This clonotype was detected ten times or more. The chain carries TRBV7-9 and TRBJ2-1; D remains ambiguous. This CDR3 is built from 14 residues. V shed 5 bases and J shed 3 bases, with 11 bases lying between them. Germline V CDR1 and CDR2: SEHNR, FQNEAQ (reference sequence). CDR3 nucleotides: TGTGCCAGCAGCCCTTTGGCCCTCTACAATGAGCAGTTCTTC. Translation: CASSPLALYNEQFF.

This clonotype was seen at least ten times. The gene calls are TRBV11-2 and TRBJ2-3; the match to TRBD2 covers 9 bases. The CDR3 is made up of 15 amino acids. The germline CDR1 and CDR2 sequences are SGHAT and FQNNGV. The V and J ends lost 6 bases and 0 bases, in that order; junction bases with no gene match: 4. Here the CDR3 reads CASRRLAVSTDTQYF. The CDR3 region has the DNA TGTGCCAGCAGGCGACTAGCGGTGAGCACAGATACGCAGTATTTT.

The rearrangement links TRBV7-2 to TRBJ2-3; D not resolved. Germline V CDR1 and CDR2: SGHTA, FQGNSA. V was trimmed by 4 bases and J by 5 bases, leaving 13 bases between them. CDR3 size: 14 residues. The chain's CDR3 is CASSYRLVLDTQYF. The CDR3 DNA reads TGTGCCAGCAGCTACCGACTGGTGCTAGATACGCAGTATTTT.

The V and J genes are TRBV27 and TRBJ2-7; TRBD1 is a possible D gene (6 bases). V was clipped by 9 bases and J by 3 bases, with 18 bases between them. The CDR3 covers 14 residues. The germline V gene encodes CDR1 MNHEY and CDR2 SMNVEV (reference sequence). CDR3 coding DNA: TGTGCCAGTGGTATGGGGGCTCGGGGCTACGAGCAGTACTTC. Amino acid sequence: CASGMGARGYEQYF.

This chain uses TRBV28 with TRBJ2-1; 8 bases agree with TRBD1. V gave up 4 bases and J gave up 5 bases; unmatched junction bases: 7. Germline lookup yields CDR1 MDHEN and CDR2 SYDVKM. This CDR3 contains 15 residues. CDR3 residues: CASSSFRGHNNEQFF. As DNA, the CDR3 is TGTGCCAGCAGTTCCTTCAGGGGGCACAACAATGAGCAGTTCTTC. Together with reference TRBV28 and TRBJ2-1, the CDR3 gives the full variable domain: DVKVTQSSRYLVKRTGEKVFLECVQDMDHENMFWYRQDPGLGLRLIYFSYDVKMKEKGDIPEGYSVSREKKERFSLILESASTNQTSMYLCASSSFRGHNNEQFFGPGTRLTVL.

This clonotype was recorded many times. The V gene is TRBV20-1, the J gene TRBJ1-4; D is uncertain. Trimming shortened V by 0 bases and J by 6 bases, and 20 bases separated the two germline ends. The CDR3 has 17 residues. Germline CDR1 is DFQATT and CDR2 is SNEGSKA (reference sequence). The chain's CDR3 is CSARDGLGSAVHEKLFF. In DNA form, the CDR3 reads TGCAGTGCTAGAGATGGACTGGGGTCGGCAGTTCATGAAAAACTGTTTTTT.

The rearrangement joins TRBV20-1 to TRBJ1-5; tentatively, D is TRBD1 (5 bases). The CDR3 loop spans 15 amino acids. Germline values: CDR1 DFQATT, CDR2 SNEGSKA (reference sequence). V was trimmed by 1 base and J by 2 bases, leaving 12 bases between them. The CDR3 loop is CSARVGGVGNQPQHF. Written as DNA, the CDR3 is TGCAGTGCTAGAGTCGGAGGGGTGGGCAATCAGCCCCAGCATTTT.

In this sample, this clonotype turned up many times. This rearrangement joins TRBV7-9 to TRBJ2-1, with 10 bases identical to TRBD2. Germline V lookup: CDR1 SEHNR, CDR2 FQNEAQ (reference sequence). The V gene end was trimmed by 7 bases and the J gene end by 0 bases; junction bases not matched to a gene: 18. The CDR3 is made up of 20 amino acids. CDR3 protein: CASTRNLVAGGFVSYNEQFF. In DNA, the CDR3 is TGTGCCAGCACCCGTAACCTGGTAGCGGGGGGATTCGTCTCCTACAATGAGCAGTTCTTC.

This clonotype appeared a few times. The chain is built from TRBV4-3 and TRBJ2-1; 7 nucleotides match TRBD2. The V and J ends lost 1 base and 0 bases, in that order; junction bases with no gene match: 6. CDR1 LGHNA and CDR2 YSLEER come from the germline V gene. The CDR3 spans 17 residues. The CDR3, as DNA: TGCGCCAGCAGCCAAGGACTAGCCCCGAGCTCCTACAATGAGCAGTTCTTC. This encodes CASSQGLAPSSYNEQFF.

This clonotype was seen a handful of times. V is TRBV6-2 or TRBV6-3 and J is TRBJ2-1; D possibly corresponds to TRBD2 (5 bases). The V gene lost 7 bases and the J gene lost 1 base, with 14 bases spanning the gap. Germline V gives CDR1 MNHEY, CDR2 SVGEGT. The CDR3 is made up of 15 amino acids. The CDR3 region is CASTEGVTSYNEQFF. CDR3 sequence (DNA): TGTGCCAGCACCGAGGGTGTGACTTCCTACAATGAGCAGTTCTTC.

The chain is built from TRBV6-2 or TRBV6-3 and TRBJ2-7; D may be TRBD1 or TRBD2 (6 bases each). Germline V gene sequence: CDR1 MNHEY, CDR2 SVGEGT. The CDR3 consists of 15 residues. V gave up 4 bases and J gave up 2 bases, with 15 bases separating them. For the CDR3, the DNA is TGTGCCAGCAGTTGGGGGGACATAATCCCCTACGAGCAGTACTTC. This encodes CASSWGDIIPYEQYF.

This clonotype came up a few times. The DNA for the CDR3 is TGTGCCAGCAGTCACAACTACGAGCAGTACTTC. Residues: CASSHNYEQYF. The gene calls are TRBV6-5 and TRBJ2-7; D is unclear. Trimming pared 5 bases from V and 3 bases from J, leaving 5 bases between. Germline lookup yields CDR1 MNHEY and CDR2 SVGAGI. This CDR3 is built from 11 residues.